This T cell receptor beta chain was found in a study of response to subunit inactivated influenza vaccine (dated by TCRdb to 2016 to 2018). About the study as a whole: The study used deep quantitative T cell receptor repertoire profiling to track responses to a trivalent subunit inactivated influenza vaccine. Beyond this particular receptor, the publication reports: The authors suggested that each seasonal influenza vaccination may recruit only a limited number of new T cells.

Details on this clonotype: Its antigen remains unidentified. One base away there is no much larger clone; base qualities are not given.

CDR3 length: 14 amino acids, cysteine to phenylalanine. Only the CDR3 part of the read is kept: 42 bases, read in frame from the first base. The germline V gene (reference sequence) supplies CDR1 LGHDT and CDR2 YNNKEL. V was cut back by 2 bases and J by 4 bases, leaving a gap of 8 bases between them. Libraries were made using RT-PCR. The sample was run on an Illumina HiSeq 2500. The public reads were run again by TCRdb, first through fastp at Q25 and then through MiXCR, and only productive beta chains were kept. Under each unique CDR3 protein, matching rows form one entry showing the most common genes and DNA. Counted in this sample were roughly 760,000 distinct CDR3 sequences; about 20% of them appeared once. About 10% of the sample lies in the top ten.

The TCR comes from a man between 45 and 60 years old who received an inactivated influenza vaccine. Donor details come from another sample of the same person, matched by shared clones. The sample was PBMCs from blood, taken approximately 5 days after vaccination. The chain couples TRBV3-1 to TRBJ2-2; the D gene assignment is ambiguous. This receptor carries the CDR3 CASSQPHRTGELFF. At the DNA level, the sequence is TGTGCCAGCAGCCAACCACATCGCACCGGGGAGCTGTTTTTT.